Below, one T cell receptor (beta chain) is given with its context. This entry comes from a study of stem cell transplantation in POMP-related autoinflammatory disease. Profiling relied on immunoSEQ multiplex PCR, and the TCRdb table lists in-frame clones only, not all of them. The data contain 25,000 to 30,000 clones, around 86% of them singletons. J lost 4 bases, V lost 4 bases, and 3 bases had no gene match. Germline CDR1 and CDR2: LNHNV and YYDKDF (reference sequence). The CDR3 covers 14 residues. This clonotype was sampled from a human donor with POMP-related autoinflammation and immune dysregulation (PRAID). This material consisted of CD4+ T cells from PBMCs, taken before stem cell transplantation. The V and J genes are TRBV15 and TRBJ1-5, with 8 bases matching TRBD1. CDR3 DNA: TGTGCCACCAGCATGGACAGGGCAAATCAGCCCCAGCATTTT. It encodes CATSMDRANQPQHF.